One sample yielded the 32 T cell receptor beta chains listed below, sequenced in a study of T cell responses to AZD1222 COVID-19 vaccine. Assay used: immunoSEQ multiplex PCR; TCRdb lists only in-frame clones, some missing. The table records around 130,000 clones, around 86% of them present only once. Material: peripheral blood, obtained 28 days after the second AZD1222 dose. These receptors were obtained from an adult who received the AZD1222 COVID-19 vaccine.

Regarding this clone: This same CDR3 is encoded by further DNA sequences in the sample. The chain recombines TRBV5-4 with TRBJ2-1; no clear D. Trimming took off 2 bases at V and 7 bases at J, with 4 bases between the two ends. The CDR3 totals 11 residues. Germline V lookup: CDR1 SGHNT, CDR2 YYREEE (reference sequence). CDR3 in amino acids: CASSLSNEQFF. The CDR3 bases are TGTGCCAGCAGCTTATCTAATGAGCAGTTCTTC.

The chain employs TRBV5-1 and TRBJ2-7; D not resolved. The CDR3 spans 15 residues. V was clipped by 1 base and J by 0 bases, with 11 bases between them. CDR1 is SGHRS and CDR2 is YFSETQ in the germline V gene. Here the CDR3 reads CASSLTVLGSYEQYF. Here the CDR3 DNA reads TGCGCCAGCAGCTTGACAGTTCTCGGCTCCTACGAGCAGTACTTC.

The chain uses TRBV7-6 and TRBJ2-2, with 8 bases fitting TRBD2. The CDR3 has 16 amino acids. Germline V gene data show CDR1 as SGHVS and CDR2 as FNYEAQ. V shed 1 base and J 5 bases; nucleotides not matched to a gene: 6. The DNA for the CDR3 is TGTGCCAGCAGCTTAGGGGAGCGGGGGTGGACCGGGGAGCTGTTTTTT. Protein: CASSLGERGWTGELFF.

This rearrangement joins TRBV10-3 to TRBJ1-6, with D hard to call. V was pared by 0 bases and J by 0 bases, with 12 bases between. In germline, CDR1 is ENHRY, CDR2 SYGVKD. The CDR3 is 18 residues long. The CDR3 DNA follows: TGTGCCATCAGTGAGTCTCCCAATTCGAGCTCCTATAATTCACCCCTCCACTTT. As protein: CAISESPNSSSYNSPLHF.

This chain uses TRBV6-5 with TRBJ2-5; 8 bases match TRBD2. The CDR3 loop spans 14 amino acids. The V and J ends lost 4 bases and 6 bases, in that order; junction bases with no gene match: 7. Germline V gene lookup returns CDR1 MNHEY and CDR2 SVGAGI. In DNA form, the CDR3 reads TGTGCCAGCAGTTCCGGACTAGCCAGGCAGACCCAGTACTTC. Translating gives CASSSGLARQTQYF.

V gene TRBV18 combines with J gene TRBJ1-1; D unclear. The CDR3 contains 12 residues. The germline V gene encodes CDR1 KGHSH and CDR2 LQKENI. V was cut by 3 bases and J by 5 bases, with 7 bases left in between. CDR3 region: CASSPQSTEAFF. The CDR3 bases are TGTGCCAGCTCACCTCAGAGTACTGAAGCTTTCTTT.

The J gene is TRBJ1-1, the V gene TRBV4-2; D is unclear. Germline CDR1 is LGHNA and CDR2 is YNFKEQ. This CDR3 has 14 amino acids. Deletions cut 0 bases from V and 0 bases from J, with 5 bases between. In nucleotides, the CDR3 is TGTGCCAGCAGCCAAGATTGGATGAACACTGAAGCTTTCTTT. It codes for CASSQDWMNTEAFF.

V is TRBV4-2 and J is TRBJ1-2; 8 nucleotides match TRBD1. The germline V gene has CDR1 LGHNA and CDR2 YNFKEQ. V shed 3 bases, J shed 3 bases, and the junction held 3 bases outside the gene matches. CDR3 length: 14 residues. CDR3 protein: CASSQQGADYGYTF. The CDR3 coding sequence is TGTGCCAGCAGCCAGCAGGGGGCGGACTATGGCTACACCTTC.

This clone was seen a handful of times. The gene calls are TRBV14 and TRBJ2-7; 7 bases are shared with TRBD1. V gave up 4 bases and J gave up 2 bases; unmatched junction bases: 5. The germline V gene has CDR1 SGHDN and CDR2 FVKESK. The CDR3 sequence is 14 residues long. The CDR3 spells CASSPGQLPYEQYF. CDR3 coding DNA: TGTGCCAGCAGCCCGGGACAGTTGCCCTACGAGCAGTACTTC.

The chain recombines TRBV2 with TRBJ1-4, with D perhaps matching TRBD1 (5 bases). The CDR3 length is 14 residues. The V and J ends lost 8 bases and 0 bases respectively, with 10 bases between them. CDR1 is SNHLY, CDR2 FYNNEI, per germline. The CDR3 DNA sequence: TGTGCCAGCCGGTGGGGACCAACTAATGAAAAACTGTTTTTT. This sequence encodes CASRWGPTNEKLFF.

This clone was seen a handful of times. The chain couples TRBV14 to TRBJ2-1, with D perhaps assigned TRBD1 or TRBD2 (6 bases each). CDR1 and CDR2 from the germline V gene are SGHDN and FVKESK. Between the trimmed V and J ends, which lost 1 base and 4 bases, there was a span of 14 bases. The CDR3 covers 16 residues. CDR3 in DNA: TGTGCCAGCAGCCAAGGTTCGGGGGCAGGTTACAATGAGCAGTTCTTC. Its protein is CASSQGSGAGYNEQFF.

The gene calls are TRBV3-1 (or the pseudogene TRBV3-2) and TRBJ1-2; weak D call: TRBD1 (6 bases). Deletions cut 0 bases from V and 6 bases from J, with 14 bases between. CDR3 length: 15 residues. Germline V gene sequence: CDR1 LGHDT, CDR2 YNNKEL (reference sequence). This CDR3 is CASSQDSTGWDGYTF. CDR3 DNA sequence: TGTGCCAGCAGCCAAGATTCGACAGGATGGGATGGCTACACCTTC.

The chain combines TRBV5-4 with TRBJ2-1; 7 bases agree with TRBD2. V lost 2 bases and J lost 1; bases outside the gene matches: 6. Germline CDR1 is SGHNT and CDR2 is YYREEE (reference sequence). The CDR3 has 16 residues. The CDR3: CASSLGTGGSYNEQFF. The CDR3 DNA follows: TGTGCCAGCAGCTTAGGGACGGGGGGTTCCTACAATGAGCAGTTCTTC.

The gene calls are TRBV19 and TRBJ1-5; D gene uncertain. This CDR3 has 12 residues. The germline gives CDR1 LNHDA, CDR2 SQIVND (reference sequence). V lost 5 bases to trimming and J lost 7 bases, with 9 bases between them. The CDR3 coding sequence is TGTGCCAGTAGTCGTGGGTTCCAGCCCCAGCATTTT. As protein: CASSRGFQPQHF. Full variable domain (rest looked up from reference TRBV19 and TRBJ1-5): DGGITQSPKYLFRKEGQNVTLSCEQNLNHDAMYWYRQDPGQGLRLIYYSQIVNDFQKGDIAEGYSVSREKKESFPLTVTSAQKNPTAFYLCASSRGFQPQHFGDGTRLSIL.

The chain recombines TRBV5-1 with TRBJ1-1; weak D call: TRBD1 (6 bases). The germline V gene has CDR1 SGHRS and CDR2 YFSETQ. The length of the CDR3 is 15 residues. Trimming pared 0 bases from V and 2 bases from J, leaving 11 bases between. This CDR3 is CASSLDRVSNTEAFF. Here the CDR3 DNA reads TGCGCCAGCAGCTTGGACAGGGTCAGTAACACTGAAGCTTTCTTT. Full variable domain (outside the CDR3, taken from reference TRBV5-1 and TRBJ1-1): KAGVTQTPRYLIKTRGQQVTLSCSPISGHRSVSWYQQTPGQGLQFLFEYFSETQRNKGNFPGRFSGRQFSNSRSEMNVSTLELGDSALYLCASSLDRVSNTEAFFGQGTRLTVV.

V and J are TRBV2 and TRBJ1-4; D not resolved. Trimming took off 5 bases at V and 1 base at J, with 8 bases between the two ends. The CDR3 is 14 residues long. The germline gives CDR1 SNHLY, CDR2 FYNNEI. CDR3 nucleotide sequence: TGTGCCAGCAGTACGACGAGAACTAATGAAAAACTGTTTTTT. This encodes CASSTTRTNEKLFF.

The chain carries TRBV28 and TRBJ2-5, with D perhaps TRBD1 or TRBD2 (7 bases each). Trimming removed 2 bases at V and 7 bases at J, with 11 bases between. Germline V gene data show CDR1 as MDHEN and CDR2 as SYDVKM. This CDR3 has 13 residues. Here the CDR3 reads CASSLPRGGTQYF. In nucleotides, the CDR3 is TGTGCCAGCAGTTTACCCAGGGGGGGGACCCAGTACTTC.

The V gene is TRBV21-1, the J gene TRBJ1-6. TRBV21-1 is annotated as a pseudogene. The CDR3 has 18 amino acids. The DNA for the CDR3 is TGTGCCAGCAGCAAAGGTCTGCTCGGACGCTCCTATAATTCACCCCTCCACTTT. It translates to CASSKGLLGRSYNSPLHF.

The rearrangement uses TRBV7-8 and TRBJ1-2; the D gene is possibly TRBD1 (5 bases). Trimming took off 1 base at V and 2 bases at J, with 14 bases between the two ends. This CDR3 is built from 16 residues. CDR1 and CDR2 (germline): SGHVS, FQNEAQ. CDR3 protein: CASSLERGFGNYGYTF. CDR3 DNA: TGTGCCAGCAGCTTAGAACGGGGGTTCGGGAACTATGGCTACACCTTC.

This chain connects TRBV27 to TRBJ1-1; no reliable D call. CDR3 length: 14 amino acids. CDR1 and CDR2 (germline): MNHEY, SMNVEV (reference sequence). V gave up 3 bases and J gave up 1 base, with 9 bases separating them. The CDR3 protein is CASSLGFSNTEAFF. Written as DNA, the CDR3 is TGTGCCAGCAGTTTGGGTTTTTCGAACACTGAAGCTTTCTTT.

The chain employs TRBV30 and TRBJ1-5; D remains ambiguous. Per germline, CDR1 GTSNPN and CDR2 SVGIG (reference sequence). Trimming took off 2 bases at V and 7 bases at J, with 12 bases between the two ends. The CDR3 has 13 residues. The CDR3: CAWSPVQSQPQHF. CDR3 nucleotides: TGTGCCTGGAGTCCCGTACAAAGCCAGCCCCAGCATTTT.

This chain uses TRBV15 with TRBJ2-4; a possible D gene is TRBD2 (5 bases). Trimming stripped 0 bases from V and 8 bases from J, with 11 bases between. Germline V lookup: CDR1 LNHNV, CDR2 YYDKDF (reference sequence). The CDR3 runs to 14 residues. The CDR3 loop reads CATSRDRPGDIQYF. CDR3 coding DNA: TGTGCCACCAGCAGAGATAGGCCCGGGGACATTCAGTACTTC.

The rearrangement links TRBV11-2 to TRBJ1-5; D is unclear. The CDR3 spans 13 residues. V dropped 1 base and J dropped 4 bases, with 5 bases sitting between them. Looked up from germline, CDR1 is SGHAT and CDR2 is FQNNGV. CDR3 loop: CASSLGLNQPQHF. CDR3 in DNA: TGTGCCAGCAGCTTAGGACTTAATCAGCCCCAGCATTTT.

V usage is TRBV5-6 and J usage is TRBJ1-4; TRBD1 aligns across 9 bases. Germline trimming cut 0 bases from V and 2 bases from J; bases unmatched to any gene: 2. CDR1 is SGHDT, CDR2 YYEEEE, per germline. This CDR3 region has 16 residues. CDR3: CASSLGQGVTNEKLFF. The CDR3, as DNA: TGTGCCAGCAGCTTGGGACAGGGGGTGACTAATGAAAAACTGTTTTTT.

This sequence joins TRBV27 and TRBJ1-2; a weak D match, TRBD1 (6 bases). V lost 3 bases and J 2 bases, leaving 10 bases between the germline ends. Germline CDR1 reads MNHEY; CDR2 reads SMNVEV (reference sequence). This CDR3 contains 14 residues. CDR3 sequence (DNA): TGTGCCAGCAGTTTCGGAGGACAGAACTATGGCTACACCTTC. This encodes CASSFGGQNYGYTF.

The rearrangement joins TRBV7-2 to TRBJ2-1, with D uncertain. The germline V gene encodes CDR1 SGHTA and CDR2 FQGNSA. This CDR3 has 16 amino acids. V gave up 5 bases and J gave up 0 bases, with 14 bases separating them. For the CDR3, the DNA is TGTGCCAGCAGCCCGGCTAGGCGGAGCTCCTACAATGAGCAGTTCTTC. Protein: CASSPARRSSYNEQFF.

This chain connects TRBV28 to TRBJ1-6; 7 nucleotides match TRBD1. Germline trimming cut 3 bases from V and 11 bases from J; bases unmatched to any gene: 13. CDR3 size: 16 residues. The germline V gene has CDR1 MDHEN and CDR2 SYDVKM. CDR3 nucleotides: TGTGCCAGCAGTTTCTACCATGGACAGGCCAAGACACCCCTCCACTTT. Protein product: CASSFYHGQAKTPLHF.

The V call is TRBV11-2, the J call TRBJ1-3, with 9 nucleotides matching TRBD1. V trimming: 7 bases; J trimming: 2 bases; junction bases outside the gene matches: 9. This CDR3 contains 16 residues. Per germline, CDR1 SGHAT and CDR2 FQNNGV. The CDR3: CASTQMDRGAGNTIYF. DNA for the CDR3: TGTGCCAGCACTCAAATGGACAGGGGAGCTGGAAACACCATATATTTT.

CDR3 amino acids: CASSGDRGQGRTEAFF. CDR3 nucleotides: TGTGCCAGCAGTGGAGACAGGGGGCAAGGAAGGACTGAAGCTTTCTTT. This chain links TRBV27 with TRBJ1-1; 10 nucleotides align to TRBD1. Germline values: CDR1 MNHEY, CDR2 SMNVEV (reference sequence). This CDR3 comprises 16 residues. The junction had 11 bases not matched to a gene; V was cut back by 5 bases and J by 5 bases.

The J gene is TRBJ1-4, the V gene TRBV5-4; D ambiguous. Trimming removed 1 base at V and 0 bases at J, with 10 bases between. The CDR3 spans 16 residues. CDR1 SGHNT and CDR2 YYREEE come from the germline V gene (reference sequence). CDR3 DNA: TGTGCCAGCAGCTTGATGAGCGGAACAACTAATGAAAAACTGTTTTTT. It encodes CASSLMSGTTNEKLFF.

This clone has only a few counts. The chain carries TRBV11-3 and TRBJ2-3; weak D call: TRBD2 (5 bases). Between the trimmed V and J ends, which lost 3 bases and 0 bases, there was a span of 10 bases. This CDR3 contains 15 residues. Germline V gene lookup returns CDR1 SGHNT and CDR2 YENEEA. The CDR3 sequence is CASSLGAMSTDTQYF. In nucleotides, the CDR3 is TGTGCCAGCAGCTTGGGAGCGATGAGCACAGATACGCAGTATTTT.

This sequence joins TRBV25-1 and TRBJ2-5; no definite D call. This CDR3 comprises 13 residues. CDR1 is MGHDK and CDR2 is SYGVNS in the germline V gene. Trimming removed 3 bases from V and 4 bases from J, with 9 bases in between. The CDR3 DNA sequence: TGTGCCAGCAGTGATGTTGGGGTAGAGACCCAGTACTTC. Translation: CASSDVGVETQYF.